One T cell receptor beta chain is described in this entry. This clonotype was observed at least ten times. This clone's antigen is unknown. No base qualities exist here, and no much larger clone lies one base off it. The data were obtained in a study of glioma-infiltrating T cells (dated by TCRdb to 2016 to 2017). About the full investigation: Sequencing of TCR alpha- and beta-chain repertoires was performed on glioma tissue, on non-neoplastic brain tissue, and on matched peripheral blood mononuclear cells. To gauge divergence between tissue and blood T-cell populations, every tissue-infiltrating repertoire was compared against the peripheral blood repertoire from the same patient. Three low-grade glioma patients, roughly eight primary glioblastoma patients and three non-glioma patients contributing non-neoplastic brain tissue were included in the paired cohort. The paper's findings and limits, for the study overall: Tissue and blood shared very few CDR3 sequences, a result attributed to high CDR3 diversity and limited sampling. VJ-independent divergence between tissue and blood was lower than expected in non-neoplastic patients but higher than expected in all gliomas, particularly low-grade gliomas. Group comparisons were based on small numbers of patients: three non-neoplastic, three low-grade glioma and several glioblastoma patients.

The iRepertoire nested amplicon-rescue multiplex PCR (arm-PCR) platform was used to amplify TCR alpha and beta CDR3 regions from RNA. For one-step reverse transcription and amplification, roughly 90-450 ng of tissue mRNA or PBMC total RNA was used as input. Following bead purification, Illumina adapters were added by a secondary multiplex PCR, and libraries between 200 and 400 bp were gel-purified. The libraries contained internal 6-nucleotide barcodes that were used for demultiplexing. The libraries were sequenced on an Illumina MiSeq using 2x220 or 2x250 nucleotide paired-end reads. Processing in the source paper ran as follows. FLASH 1.2.11 was used to merge paired reads, and BWA-MEM then aligned the reads to the GRCh37 human genome before TRA and TRB reads were extracted. V and J assignment used an IMGT-derived reference of cassette sequences and CDR3 motifs that included pseudogenes. Reads were translated in three frames, and productive CDR3s were defined as those with a C...FGXG motif and no stop codons. Unique combinations of V-J cassette pair and CDR3 amino acid sequence were defined as clonotypes. Hamming distance filtering was applied to reads, with thresholds set by the sequence error rate of each sample in mapped regions. The raw public data were reprocessed by TCRdb itself: fastp quality trimming at Q25, MiXCR clonotype calling, in-frame beta chains only. Entries that share a CDR3 protein sequence are merged under the most common genes and DNA. The V and J calls and clone size are TCRdb's, not the authors'. This sample has 150,000 to 200,000 distinct CDR3 sequences in its table, and over 25% of those were observed once. 20% to 25% of the sample rests with the top ten.

V and J are truncated by 3 bases and 7 bases respectively, leaving an intervening sequence of 8 bases. Based on the germline V gene, the CDR1 and CDR2 sequences are SGHTA and FQGNSA. From the cysteine up to the phenylalanine, the CDR3 has a length of 12 residues. Only the CDR3 DNA stays, 36 bases, in frame from base 1. The chain uses TRBV7-2 and TRBJ2-3; there is no confident call for the D gene. Input material: glioma tissue, nonneoplastic brain tissue, or PBMCs (not recorded which). This TCR derives from a human donor with low-grade glioma or glioblastoma, undergoing nonglioma brain surgery, or in good health (not recorded which). The nucleotides are TGTGCCAGCAGCTTGGGTTGGAATACGCAGTATTTT. This codes for CASSLGWNTQYF.